These 31 T cell receptor beta chains came from one sample sequenced in a study of OX40 agonist ivuxolimab in advanced cancers. TCRdb's copy holds only in-frame clones and misses some; the assay was immunoSEQ multiplex PCR. Of tens of thousands of clones listed, around four fifths are singletons. This specimen consisted of CD4+ or CD8+ T cells sorted from blood, obtained in a trial of the OX40 agonist ivuxolimab. Every receptor here comes from an adult with an advanced solid tumor such as melanoma, head and neck, liver or kidney cancer.

J is TRBJ1-2 and V is TRBV6-6, with D possibly matching TRBD1 (5 bases). The V end was cut by 2 bases, the J end by 4 bases, with 17 bases between. CDR1 is MNHNY, CDR2 SVGAGI, per germline (reference sequence). CDR3 length: 16 residues. CDR3 sequence: CASSYKTGLEGYGYTF. CDR3 nucleotide sequence: TGTGCCAGCAGTTACAAGACGGGGCTTGAGGGCTATGGCTACACCTTC.

CDR3 amino acids: CATSRDMRGDGYTF. The CDR3 bases are TGTGCCACCAGCAGAGATATGAGGGGGGATGGCTACACCTTC. The V and J genes are TRBV15 and TRBJ1-2; D may be TRBD1 (6 bases). Germline V gene lookup returns CDR1 LNHNV and CDR2 YYDKDF (reference sequence). CDR3 length equals 14 residues. V was cut by 0 bases and J by 6 bases, with 11 bases left in between.

The chain recombines TRBV6-6 with TRBJ1-5; tentatively, D is TRBD1 (5 bases). Germline V gene lookup returns CDR1 MNHNY and CDR2 SVGAGI (reference sequence). V gave up 4 bases and J gave up 7 bases, with 8 bases separating them. The CDR3 is made up of 12 amino acids. The CDR3 region is CASSLWDQPQHF. The CDR3 DNA follows: TGTGCCAGCAGTTTATGGGACCAGCCCCAGCATTTT.

The chain joins TRBV7-9 to TRBJ1-4; no reliable D call. V dropped 8 bases and J dropped 10 bases, with 17 bases sitting between them. CDR1 is SEHNR and CDR2 is FQNEAQ in the germline V gene (reference sequence). This CDR3 is 13 amino acids long. The CDR3 reads CASAEGTLGKLFF. The CDR3 DNA follows: TGTGCCAGCGCGGAGGGTACATTGGGAAAACTGTTTTTT.

This clone has only a few counts. This chain joins TRBV30 and TRBJ1-5, with D possibly matching TRBD1 (5 bases). Germline V lookup: CDR1 GTSNPN, CDR2 SVGIG (reference sequence). This CDR3 region has 14 residues. The germline V and J ends were trimmed by 1 base and 6 bases, with 13 bases remaining between them. The CDR3 region has the DNA TGTGCCTGGAGTGGGGGCAGCTTTGGTCAGCCCCAGCATTTT. Encoded protein: CAWSGGSFGQPQHF.

The chain links TRBV6-5 to TRBJ1-2; D possibly corresponds to TRBD1 (5 bases). Germline V gene data show CDR1 as MNHEY and CDR2 as SVGAGI. The CDR3 contains 14 residues. Between the trimmed V and J ends, which lost 4 bases and 4 bases, there was a span of 13 bases. This chain's CDR3 is CASSSREFRYGYTF. The CDR3, as DNA: TGTGCCAGCAGTTCCAGGGAATTTCGCTATGGCTACACCTTC.

The chain carries TRBV27 and TRBJ1-5; D not resolved. CDR3 length: 14 amino acids. V lost 8 bases and J 2 bases, leaving 13 bases between the germline ends. From germline, CDR1 is MNHEY and CDR2 SMNVEV (reference sequence). This CDR3 reads CASREGYRNQPQHF. For the CDR3, the DNA is TGTGCCAGCCGTGAGGGTTATCGCAATCAGCCCCAGCATTTT.

This sequence joins TRBV6-5 and TRBJ1-2; D perhaps matches TRBD1 (6 bases). The CDR3 totals 15 residues. The V gene lost 7 bases and the J gene lost 6 bases, with 21 bases spanning the gap. The germline V gene has CDR1 MNHEY and CDR2 SVGAGI. CDR3 residues: CASMTRGEGRNGYTF. DNA for the CDR3: TGTGCCAGCATGACGAGGGGGGAGGGAAGAAATGGCTACACCTTC.

The gene calls are TRBV6-1 and TRBJ2-7; possible D gene TRBD1, 6 bases. The CDR3 has 15 amino acids. From germline, CDR1 is MNHNS and CDR2 SASEGT. The V gene lost 2 bases and the J gene lost 4 bases, with 15 bases spanning the gap. The CDR3 nucleotides are TGTGCCAGCAGTGAAAGGTCGGGACAACTTTACGAGCAGTACTTC. The encoded protein is CASSERSGQLYEQYF.

The chain is built from TRBV19 and TRBJ1-2, with 10 bases aligning to TRBD1. V lost 3 bases, J lost 3 bases, and 7 bases stayed unmatched. This CDR3 spans 16 amino acids. The germline gives CDR1 LNHDA, CDR2 SQIVND (reference sequence). CDR3 DNA: TGTGCCAGTAGTATTGGACGACAGGGGGCGGACTATGGCTACACCTTC. Its translation: CASSIGRQGADYGYTF.

The chain carries TRBV7-3 and TRBJ2-1, with D perhaps TRBD1 or TRBD2 (5 bases each). CDR1 is SGHTA and CDR2 is FQGTGA in the germline V gene. V was trimmed by 5 bases and J by 7 bases, leaving 21 bases between them. CDR3 length: 16 amino acids. CDR3 in amino acids: CASSILTARGLNEQFF. CDR3 in DNA: TGTGCCAGCAGCATCCTGACAGCGCGAGGGTTGAATGAGCAGTTCTTC.

Only one count was recorded for this clone. This chain connects TRBV4-1 to TRBJ2-2; the match to TRBD2 covers 12 bases. Germline assignment: CDR1 MGHRA and CDR2 YSYEKL. V was clipped by 6 bases and J by 3 bases; unmatched bases: 5. This CDR3 spans 16 amino acids. The CDR3 DNA follows: TGCGCCAGCAGTCTCCTAGCGGGAGGGGACACCGGGGAGCTGTTTTTT. It is translated as CASSLLAGGDTGELFF.

The CDR3 reads CASRTPGLDTGELFF. The CDR3 DNA is TGTGCCAGCAGGACTCCGGGACTTGACACCGGGGAGCTGTTTTTT. V is TRBV2 and J is TRBJ2-2; the D gene is possibly TRBD2 (6 bases). V lost 6 bases to trimming and J lost 3 bases, with 14 bases between them. Germline loops: CDR1 SNHLY, CDR2 FYNNEI. This CDR3 contains 15 residues.

The V gene is TRBV11-2, the J gene TRBJ1-2, with D maybe TRBD1 (5 bases). CDR3 length: 13 residues. In germline, CDR1 is SGHAT, CDR2 FQNNGV. Trimming cost V 0 bases and J 11 bases, with 13 bases left between them. In DNA form, the CDR3 reads TGTGCCAGCAGCTTAGATCGTCAGGGAAAATACACCTTC. It translates to CASSLDRQGKYTF. The whole variable domain, filled in from reference TRBV11-2 and TRBJ1-2, reads EAGVAQSPRYKIIEKRQSVAFWCNPISGHATLYWYQQILGQGPKLLIQFQNNGVVDDSQLPKDRFSAERLKGVDSTLKIQPAKLEDSAVYLCASSLDRQGKYTFGSGTRLTVV.

The rearrangement joins TRBV9 to TRBJ2-7; 8 positions match TRBD1. CDR1 and CDR2 (germline): SGDLS, YYNGEE. Trimming cost V 0 bases and J 3 bases; bases outside gene matches: 5. This CDR3 contains 15 residues. CDR3 nucleotide sequence: TGTGCCAGCAGCGTAGAAGGGACAGGAGACTACGAGCAGTACTTC. This sequence encodes CASSVEGTGDYEQYF.

V is TRBV18 and J is TRBJ2-7; TRBD1 aligns across 7 bases. CDR3 length: 14 amino acids. With 1 base clipped from V and 4 bases from J, the junction kept 4 bases outside the gene matches. CDR1 is KGHSH and CDR2 is LQKENI in the germline V gene. CDR3 bases: TGTGCCAGCTCACCACAACAGGGGCAGTACGAGCAGTACTTC. Translating gives CASSPQQGQYEQYF.

The V call is TRBV19, the J call TRBJ1-5; D uncertain. V dropped 3 bases and J dropped 5 bases, with 5 bases sitting between them. Germline CDR1 is LNHDA and CDR2 is SQIVND (reference sequence). The CDR3 is made up of 12 amino acids. This chain's CDR3 is CASSMIYQPQHF. CDR3 nucleotides: TGTGCCAGTAGTATGATCTATCAGCCCCAGCATTTT. The complete variable domain, with remaining parts taken from reference TRBV19 and TRBJ1-5, reads DGGITQSPKYLFRKEGQNVTLSCEQNLNHDAMYWYRQDPGQGLRLIYYSQIVNDFQKGDIAEGYSVSREKKESFPLTVTSAQKNPTAFYLCASSMIYQPQHFGDGTRLSIL.

This chain joins TRBV19 and TRBJ1-1; possibly TRBD1 for D (5 bases). The CDR3 totals 15 residues. Germline V gene sequence: CDR1 LNHDA, CDR2 SQIVND (reference sequence). V dropped 6 bases and J dropped 6 bases, with 20 bases sitting between them. The CDR3 DNA is TGTGCCAGTAGGGATGGACGGGGCGTCTCCGCTGAAGCTTTCTTT. Its translation is CASRDGRGVSAEAFF.

The rearrangement uses TRBV7-2 and TRBJ2-7, with 10 positions matching TRBD2. J lost 2 bases, V lost 5 bases, and 15 bases had no gene match. This CDR3 comprises 18 residues. Germline V lookup: CDR1 SGHTA, CDR2 FQGNSA. The CDR3 reads CASSQPRLAGDSTYEQYF. DNA of the CDR3: TGTGCCAGCAGCCAACCGAGGCTAGCGGGAGATTCCACCTACGAGCAGTACTTC.

This clone has just a few counts. V and J are TRBV5-5 and TRBJ1-5; 8 bases fit TRBD1. The CDR3 is 16 amino acids. CDR1 is SGHKS, CDR2 YYEKEE, per germline (reference sequence). V lost 3 bases and J lost 2; bases outside the gene matches: 7. The CDR3 bases are TGTGCCAGCAGCTCGGTACCGGGACAGGGCAATCAGCCCCAGCATTTT. It specifies CASSSVPGQGNQPQHF. The variable domain in full, with the rest retrieved from reference TRBV5-5 and TRBJ1-5, is DAGVTQSPTHLIKTRGQQVTLRCSPISGHKSVSWYQQVLGQGPQFIFQYYEKEERGRGNFPDRFSARQFPNYSSELNVNALLLGDSALYLCASSSVPGQGNQPQHFGDGTRLSIL.

With regard to this clone: Other DNA sequences within the sample encode an identical CDR3. The chain combines TRBV7-2 with TRBJ1-2, with a possible D match to TRBD1 (6 bases). The CDR3 has 16 amino acids. Trimming removed 3 bases at V and 5 bases at J, with 19 bases between. Per germline, CDR1 SGHTA and CDR2 FQGNSA. CDR3 sequence reads: CASSLSAGQGFYGYTF. Written as DNA, the CDR3 is TGTGCCAGCAGCTTGTCCGCCGGGCAGGGGTTTTATGGCTACACCTTC.

The chain has TRBV7-3 and TRBJ2-4, with a possible D match to TRBD2 (6 bases). The CDR3 spans 15 residues. The germline CDR1 and CDR2 sequences are SGHTA and FQGTGA. V lost 5 bases, J lost 6 bases, and 17 bases lay in between. CDR3 region: CASSPMGGFGNIQYF. CDR3 nucleotides: TGTGCCAGCAGCCCAATGGGGGGATTTGGAAACATTCAGTACTTC.

The CDR3, as DNA: TGTGCCAGCAGCTTTAGGGGGACAGGGGTTTCCTCGGATGAGCAGTTCTTC. Translated, it gives CASSFRGTGVSSDEQFF. This chain connects TRBV7-2 to TRBJ2-1, with TRBD1 matching 10 bases. Trimming removed 3 bases from V and 8 bases from J; junction bases left unmatched: 13. Looked up from germline, CDR1 is SGHTA and CDR2 is FQGNSA. CDR3 size: 17 residues.

The chain uses TRBV18 and TRBJ2-5; D might be TRBD2 (6 bases). There are 14 residues in the CDR3. V dropped 3 bases and J dropped 3 bases, with 11 bases sitting between them. Germline lookup yields CDR1 KGHSH and CDR2 LQKENI. The CDR3 DNA sequence: TGTGCCAGCTCACCGGGGACTTTGGAAGAGACCCAGTACTTC. Translating it yields CASSPGTLEETQYF.

The chain uses TRBV5-1 and TRBJ2-3, with 13 bases identical to TRBD2. V lost 4 bases and J lost 5; bases outside the gene matches: 4. This CDR3 contains 15 residues. Germline CDR1 and CDR2: SGHRS and YFSETQ. CDR3 DNA sequence: TGCGCCAGCAGCCTACGGACTAGCGGGGGAGATACGCAGTATTTT. Amino acid sequence: CASSLRTSGGDTQYF. The variable domain in full, with the rest retrieved from reference TRBV5-1 and TRBJ2-3, is KAGVTQTPRYLIKTRGQQVTLSCSPISGHRSVSWYQQTPGQGLQFLFEYFSETQRNKGNFPGRFSGRQFSNSRSEMNVSTLELGDSALYLCASSLRTSGGDTQYFGPGTRLTVL.

To note about this clone: At the DNA level, this CDR3 is encoded by other sequences in the same sample as well. V gene TRBV5-1 combines with J gene TRBJ2-7; TRBD2 might be the D (5 bases). V lost 6 bases and J lost 0, with 10 bases in between. CDR3 length: 13 residues. CDR1 is SGHRS, CDR2 YFSETQ, per germline. The CDR3 region is CASTSGSSYEQYF. CDR3 sequence (DNA): TGCGCCAGCACCTCGGGGAGCTCCTACGAGCAGTACTTC.

The V call is TRBV5-1, the J call TRBJ1-2, with D perhaps TRBD1 (5 bases). V was trimmed by 0 bases and J by 7 bases, leaving 7 bases between them. The length of the CDR3 is 12 residues. Germline V gene data show CDR1 as SGHRS and CDR2 as YFSETQ. Here the CDR3 reads CASSLGGGGYTF. CDR3 DNA: TGCGCCAGCAGCTTGGGGGGCGGTGGCTACACCTTC.

This clone has more than one count but fewer than ten. The J gene is TRBJ2-7, the V gene TRBV14; a weak D match, TRBD2 (5 bases). Trimming cost V 4 bases and J 3 bases, with 10 bases left between them. The CDR3 is 13 residues long. CDR1 SGHDN and CDR2 FVKESK come from the germline V gene. The CDR3 nucleotides read TGTGCCAGCAGCCCCTTTGCGGGCTACGAGCAGTACTTC. Translation gives CASSPFAGYEQYF.

This clone appeared a single time. J is TRBJ2-7 and V is TRBV7-2; 7 positions match TRBD1. Germline assignment: CDR1 SGHTA and CDR2 FQGNSA. The CDR3 has 16 amino acids. Trimming took 2 bases from V and 0 from J; bases not matched to a gene: 7. The CDR3 protein is CASSLLGTVISYEQYF. CDR3 in DNA: TGTGCCAGCAGCTTACTTGGGACAGTAATCTCCTACGAGCAGTACTTC.

Concerning this clone: An end of the junction differs from the germline gene, which may be a read error. CDR3: CASSLDRGYISPLHF. The CDR3 DNA is TGCGCCAGCAGCTTGGACAGGGGGTATATTTCACCCCTCCACTTT. The chain couples TRBV5-1 to TRBJ1-6; 8 bases map to TRBD1. Per the germline V gene, CDR1 is SGHRS and CDR2 is YFSETQ. The length of the CDR3 is 15 residues.

The chain carries TRBV7-2 and TRBJ1-5; D gene unclear. Trimming stripped 1 base from V and 3 bases from J, with 10 bases between. Germline V gene lookup returns CDR1 SGHTA and CDR2 FQGNSA. This CDR3 has 15 residues. The CDR3 region has the DNA TGTGCCAGCAGCTTAGTAGGGCAGGACAATCAGCCCCAGCATTTT. Its protein product is CASSLVGQDNQPQHF.